This TCR beta chain was retrieved from a study of cytomegalovirus exposure and HLA in healthy donors. Some clones are missing from TCRdb's copy, which holds only in-frame ones; the method was immunoSEQ multiplex PCR. The profile shows 150,000 to 180,000 clones, 65% to 90% of them singletons. CDR3 length: 15 residues. V was clipped by 4 bases and J by 3 bases, with 16 bases between them. Germline values: CDR1 SGDLS, CDR2 YYNGEE. General observations from the study: Some TCR beta chains (roughly 160 of them) were listed as cytomegalovirus-associated. Clusters of TCRs from the first cohort tended to co-occur in the 90 to 150 validation repertoires (as a later analysis found). A few of the chains that were CMV-associated were confirmed in vitro to be specific for CMV antigens.

A remark on this clone: What it binds is not known.

This sequence joins TRBV9 and TRBJ1-1, with D perhaps TRBD1 (6 bases). This clonotype was sampled from a man younger than 35 in good health and CMV-seropositive. The sample consisted of PBMCs. The CDR3 nucleotides read TGTGCCAGCAGCCCCAAGGGGGGGCGGGACACTGAAGCTTTCTTT. Amino acid sequence: CASSPKGGRDTEAFF.